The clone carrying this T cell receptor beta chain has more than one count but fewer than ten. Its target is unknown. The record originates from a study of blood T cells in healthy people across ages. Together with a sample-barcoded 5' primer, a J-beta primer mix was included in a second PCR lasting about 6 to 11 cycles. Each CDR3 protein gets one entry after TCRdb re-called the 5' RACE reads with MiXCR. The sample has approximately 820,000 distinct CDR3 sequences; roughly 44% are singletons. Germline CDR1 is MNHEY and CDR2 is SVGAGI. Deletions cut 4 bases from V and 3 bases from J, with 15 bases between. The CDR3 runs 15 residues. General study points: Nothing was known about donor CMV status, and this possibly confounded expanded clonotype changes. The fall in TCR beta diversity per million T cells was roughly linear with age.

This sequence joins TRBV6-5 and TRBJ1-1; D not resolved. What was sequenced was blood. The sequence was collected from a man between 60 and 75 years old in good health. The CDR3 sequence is CASSWNGIKDTEAFF. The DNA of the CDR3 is TGTGCCAGCAGTTGGAACGGGATTAAGGACACTGAAGCTTTCTTT.